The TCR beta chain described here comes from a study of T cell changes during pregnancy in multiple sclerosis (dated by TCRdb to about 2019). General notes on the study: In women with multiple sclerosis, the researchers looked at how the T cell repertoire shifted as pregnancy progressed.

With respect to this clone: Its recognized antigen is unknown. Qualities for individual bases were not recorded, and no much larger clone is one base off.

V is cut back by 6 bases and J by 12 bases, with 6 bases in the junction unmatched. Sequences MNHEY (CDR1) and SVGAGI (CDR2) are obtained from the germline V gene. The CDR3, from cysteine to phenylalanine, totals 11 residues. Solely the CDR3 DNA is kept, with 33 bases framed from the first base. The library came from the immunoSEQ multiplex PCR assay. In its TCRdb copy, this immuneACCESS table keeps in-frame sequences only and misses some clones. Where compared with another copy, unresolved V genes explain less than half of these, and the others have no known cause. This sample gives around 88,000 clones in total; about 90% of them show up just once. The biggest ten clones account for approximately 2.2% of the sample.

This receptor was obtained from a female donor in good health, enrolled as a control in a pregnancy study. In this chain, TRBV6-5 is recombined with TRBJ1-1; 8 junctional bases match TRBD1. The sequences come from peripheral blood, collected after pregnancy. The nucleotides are TGTGCCAGCAGCCTACAGGGGGTAACTTTCTTT. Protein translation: CASSLQGVTFF.